This section outlines one TCR beta chain sequence together with its context. This entry comes from a study of shared T cell receptors in the human thymus. Here immunoSEQ multiplex PCR was the method, and the copy in TCRdb shows in-frame clones only, minus some. The table has approximately 730,000 clones, over 75% seen once. The CDR3 loop spans 15 amino acids. V trimming: 2 bases; J trimming: 4 bases; junction bases outside the gene matches: 7. Germline CDR1 SGHKS, CDR2 YYEKEE (reference sequence). The data were also submitted as part of a second study, on human thymus T cells. From that second work: Resected material from corrective heart surgery provided the thymus tissue analysed. Repertoires from thymus and blood appeared to show biased V and J gene usage. Related research reported highly overlapping thymic repertoires among unrelated individuals.

The rearrangement uses TRBV5-5 and TRBJ1-2, with TRBD1 matching 8 bases. The clonotype originates from a girl under three years old with a congenital heart defect. Sequenced input: thymocytes. The CDR3 is CASSFDRGLVYGYTF. The CDR3 DNA follows: TGTGCCAGCAGCTTCGACAGGGGTTTGGTCTATGGCTACACCTTC.